This section outlines one TCR beta chain sequence together with its context. These data are taken from a study of blood T cells in healthy people across ages. Trimming shortened V by 4 bases and J by 1 base, and 11 bases separated the two germline ends. CDR1 is SGHRS, CDR2 YFSETQ, per germline. The CDR3 extends over 14 amino acids. Together with a sample-barcoded 5' primer, a J-beta primer mix was included in a second PCR lasting about 7 to 11 cycles. TCRdb re-derived calls from the 5' RACE reads in MiXCR, one entry per CDR3 protein. The top ten clones hold less than 20% of a sample with 550,000 to 800,000 distinct CDR3 sequences, about 30% of them seen once.

What was sequenced was blood. The source of this sequence is a woman older than 75 in good health. J is TRBJ1-1 and V is TRBV5-1; D is perhaps TRBD1 (6 bases). The CDR3 coding sequence is TGCGCCAGCAGCCTGGGACACTCGAACACTGAAGCTTTCTTT. Translating gives CASSLGHSNTEAFF.